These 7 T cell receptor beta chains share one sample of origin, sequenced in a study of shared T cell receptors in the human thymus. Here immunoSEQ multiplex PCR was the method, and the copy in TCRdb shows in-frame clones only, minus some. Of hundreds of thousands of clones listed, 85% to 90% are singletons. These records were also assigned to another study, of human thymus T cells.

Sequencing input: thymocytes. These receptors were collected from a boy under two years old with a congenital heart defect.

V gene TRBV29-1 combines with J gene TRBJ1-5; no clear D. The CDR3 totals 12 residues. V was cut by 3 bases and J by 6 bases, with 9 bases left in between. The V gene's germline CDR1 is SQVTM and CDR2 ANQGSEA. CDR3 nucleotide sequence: TGCAGCGTTGAGGAAGGGAGTCAGCCCCAGCATTTT. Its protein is CSVEEGSQPQHF.

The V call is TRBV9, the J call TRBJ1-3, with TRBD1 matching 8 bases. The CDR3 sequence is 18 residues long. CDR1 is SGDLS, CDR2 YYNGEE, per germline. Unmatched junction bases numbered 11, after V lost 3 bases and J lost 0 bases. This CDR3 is CASSAPGQALSSGNTIYF. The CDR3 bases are TGTGCCAGCAGCGCCCCGGGACAGGCCCTTAGCTCTGGAAACACCATATATTTT.

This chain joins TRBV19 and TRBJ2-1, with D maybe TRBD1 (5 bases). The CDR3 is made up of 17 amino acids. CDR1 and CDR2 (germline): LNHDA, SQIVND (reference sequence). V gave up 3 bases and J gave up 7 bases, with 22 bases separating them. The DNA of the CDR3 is TGTGCCAGTAGTATCCCCCCCCCGGACACCGGCGCGAATGAGCAGTTCTTC. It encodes CASSIPPPDTGANEQFF.

The DNA for the CDR3 is TGTGCCAGCAGCTTGAGACTGCGGCCAGATACGCAGTATTTT. It yields the protein CASSLRLRPDTQYF. The chain couples TRBV5-6 to TRBJ2-3; no reliable D call. Germline V gene lookup returns CDR1 SGHDT and CDR2 YYEEEE. This CDR3 has 14 amino acids. Trimming removed 1 base from V and 4 bases from J, with 10 bases in between.

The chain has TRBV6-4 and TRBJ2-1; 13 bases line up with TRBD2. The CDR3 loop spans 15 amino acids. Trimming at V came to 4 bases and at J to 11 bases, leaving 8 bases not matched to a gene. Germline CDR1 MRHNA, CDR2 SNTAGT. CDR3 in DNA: TGTGCCAGCAGTGTCAGGACTAGCGGGAGTAGGAAGCAGTTCTTC. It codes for CASSVRTSGSRKQFF.

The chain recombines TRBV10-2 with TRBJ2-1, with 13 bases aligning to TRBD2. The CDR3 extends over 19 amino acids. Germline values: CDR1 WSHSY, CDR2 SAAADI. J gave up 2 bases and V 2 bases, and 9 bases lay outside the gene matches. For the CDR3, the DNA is TGCGCCAGCAGTGAGCACCGGAGGACTAGCGGGAGCCCCTACAATGAGCAGTTCTTC. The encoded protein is CASSEHRRTSGSPYNEQFF.

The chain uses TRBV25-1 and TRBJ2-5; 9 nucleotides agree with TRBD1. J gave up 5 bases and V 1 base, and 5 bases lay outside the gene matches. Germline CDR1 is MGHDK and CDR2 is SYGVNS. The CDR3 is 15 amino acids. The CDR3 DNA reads TGTGCCAGCAGTGAATCGGGACAGGGAGGGGAGACCCAGTACTTC. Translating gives CASSESGQGGETQYF.